The clone carrying this TCR beta chain occurred many times. The antigen remains unidentified. The data are from a study of breast tumors, draining lymph nodes, adjacent tissues. One entry per CDR3 protein results from TCRdb running MiXCR on the multiplex PCR reads. The table records some 150,000 distinct CDR3 sequences, approximately 30% of them present only once. The CDR3 runs 16 residues. Trimming stripped 8 bases from V and 0 bases from J, with 18 bases between. CDR1 and CDR2 (germline): MNHNY, SVGAGI (reference sequence). The study's findings and limits: The lymph node origin of tumor T cells was framed as consistent with a hypothesis, not demonstrated. Most tumor T cells seemingly derive from lymph node, then expand in tumor.

Breast cancer patients provided tissue from their axillary draining lymph nodes. V gene TRBV6-6 combines with J gene TRBJ2-3; weak D call: TRBD1 (6 bases). The source is a female donor with breast cancer. Some clones in this sample may be carry-over from other donors' samples. Sequenced input: axillary lymph node tissue. CDR3 amino acids: CASFTTGQPSTDTQYF. The CDR3 DNA sequence: TGTGCCAGCTTTACGACAGGACAACCTAGCACAGATACGCAGTATTTT.